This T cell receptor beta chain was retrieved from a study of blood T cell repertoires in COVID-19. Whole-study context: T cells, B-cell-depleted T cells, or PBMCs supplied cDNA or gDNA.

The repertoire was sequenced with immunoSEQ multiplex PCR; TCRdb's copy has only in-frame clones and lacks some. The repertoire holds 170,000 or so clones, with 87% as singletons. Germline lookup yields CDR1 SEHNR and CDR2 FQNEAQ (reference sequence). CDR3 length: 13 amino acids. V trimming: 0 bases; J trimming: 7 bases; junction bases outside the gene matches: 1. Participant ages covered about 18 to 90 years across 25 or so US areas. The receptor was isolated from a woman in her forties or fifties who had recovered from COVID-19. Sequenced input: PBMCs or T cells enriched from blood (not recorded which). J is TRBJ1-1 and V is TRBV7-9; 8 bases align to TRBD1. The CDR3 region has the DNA TGTGCCAGCAGCTTAGCGACAGGGGATGAAGCTTTCTTT. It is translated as CASSLATGDEAFF.